This T cell receptor (beta chain) was observed in a study of shared clonotypes between healthy human individuals. Overall study: In total, the donors were a couple of women and a few men aged 18 to 49.

Remarks on this clone: The antigen is unknown.

Some clones are missing from TCRdb's copy, which holds only in-frame ones; the method was immunoSEQ multiplex PCR. The repertoire holds about 2.4 million clones, with roughly 93% as singletons. CDR1 is SGHTS, CDR2 YDEGEE, per germline. V gave up 1 base and J gave up 1 base, with 5 bases separating them. This CDR3 spans 13 amino acids. General study findings and limits: Sorted-subset samples were not fully sequenced, rarefaction indicated.

The sequence was obtained from a man younger than 35 in good health. Some clones in this sample may be carry-over from other donors' samples. This chain connects TRBV5-8 to TRBJ1-1; D not resolved. The sample taken for sequencing was naive CD4+ T cells from PBMCs. Subset in this sample: CD45RA+ positively selected. The CDR3 is CASSLNRNTEAFF. CDR3 DNA: TGTGCCAGCAGCTTGAACAGGAACACTGAAGCTTTCTTT.